This T cell receptor (beta chain) was obtained from a study of cytomegalovirus exposure and HLA in healthy donors (dated by TCRdb to the late 2010s). Regarding the research as a whole: According to a later analysis, the 120 validation repertoires were produced on the same platform as the 680 or so repertoires of the first cohort. The aim of the study was to test whether cataloging public T cell receptors could identify signatures of past pathogen exposure. Along with the approximately 700-subject first cohort, a separate validation cohort of over 90 different subjects was used. To predict cytomegalovirus infection status, the study brought together high-throughput TCR immunosequencing, statistical association of individual TCRs with disease status, and machine learning. General conclusions and limits of the study: Across donors, most TCR sequences were observed very rarely, whereas some public TCRs were present in many individuals. The study gave a list of some 150 TCR beta chains associated with cytomegalovirus. Subsequent analysis determined that TCRs grouped into clusters in the first cohort also showed a tendency toward co-occurrence across the roughly 110 validation repertoires, and roughly 95% of cluster scores exceeded 0. In both the original and validation cohorts, the classifier was reported to diagnose cytomegalovirus status with high specificity and sensitivity. In vitro tests confirmed that a few of the cytomegalovirus-associated TCR beta chains recognize cytomegalovirus antigens. According to the authors, the approach could potentially be generalized to other disease states and immunological phenotypes. A later analysis lacked HLA typing for the validation cohort, so it scored co-occurrence in that cohort across all 110 or so repertoires.

Regarding this clone: Its antigen is not yet known. Qualities for individual bases were not recorded, and no much larger clone is one base off.

The donors were included in the validation cohort of roughly 120 subjects, a group kept apart from the approximately 700-subject first cohort. The CDR3 runs 19 residues from the cysteine to the phenylalanine. The kept DNA is CDR3 alone, 57 bases in frame from the first base. The germline V gene (reference sequence) supplies CDR1 LNHDA and CDR2 SQIVND. Trimming takes 3 bases from V and 3 bases from J, and the germline ends sit 26 bases apart. The library was obtained by the immunoSEQ multiplex PCR assay. Under the source paper's analysis protocol: A statistical classification framework was built for diagnosing cytomegalovirus status from the catalog of TCR beta chain sequences. TCRdb obtained this table from immuneACCESS and retained in-frame rearrangements with V and J assigned. These tables miss some clones; where compared with another copy, unresolved V genes account for less than half of the shortfall, and the remainder is unexplained. V and J calls and clone size come straight from that table; D and trimming were deduced from the DNA. The sample yields about 150,000 clones; roughly 89% were counted once. The ten top clones hold over 9% of the sample.

Sample: PBMCs. The receptor chain draws on TRBV19 and TRBJ2-5, with TRBD1 perhaps the D gene, on 6 matching bases. This TCR was recovered from a woman younger than 30 in good health and CMV-seropositive. CDR3 sequence: CASSIQLGTHYPAEETQYF. The base sequence is TGTGCCAGTAGTATCCAACTTGGGACACACTATCCAGCGGAAGAGACCCAGTACTTC.